This note documents a single TCR beta chain sequence. The antigen is unknown. This entry comes from a study of identifying expanded T cells in peripheral blood. The study, taken as a whole, reports: About 1.2 clones differed between technical replicates, versus approximately 16 and 19 over time. Variance in clone template counts between approximately 2-week samples significantly increased with total template count across all healthy donors.

The length of the CDR3 is 13 residues. Germline loops: CDR1 LNHDA, CDR2 SQIVND (reference sequence). V gave up 10 bases and J gave up 6 bases, with 18 bases separating them. The assay was immunoSEQ multiplex PCR, and TCRdb's table has in-frame clones only and misses some. The profile covers tens of thousands of clones, with more than 70% appearing a single time and around 20% taken by the ten largest. Collection occurred without any documented infections or immune events in donors. The chain uses TRBV19 and TRBJ1-1; no clear D gene. The receptor was isolated from a person aged 18 to 70 in good health. Sequenced: blood. DNA of the CDR3: TGTGCCACCACCCCCCTGGGCTACGCTGAAGCTTTCTTT. Translation: CATTPLGYAEAFF.